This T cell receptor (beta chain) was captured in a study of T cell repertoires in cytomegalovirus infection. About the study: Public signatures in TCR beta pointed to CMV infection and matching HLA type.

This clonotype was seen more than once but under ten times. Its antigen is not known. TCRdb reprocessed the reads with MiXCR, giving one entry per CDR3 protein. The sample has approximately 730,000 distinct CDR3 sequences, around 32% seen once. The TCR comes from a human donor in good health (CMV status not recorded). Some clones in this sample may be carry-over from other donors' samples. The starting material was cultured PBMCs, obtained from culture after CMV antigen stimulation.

CDR3 coding DNA: TGCAGTGCTAGTTCCAGGGCGGACGAGCAGTACTTC. The encoded protein is CSASSRADEQYF. This chain links TRBV20-1 with TRBJ2-7; D may be TRBD1 (5 bases). The CDR3 length is 12 residues. Per the germline V gene, CDR1 is DFQATT and CDR2 is SNEGSKA (reference sequence). Between the trimmed V and J ends, which lost 3 bases and 5 bases, there was a span of 11 bases.